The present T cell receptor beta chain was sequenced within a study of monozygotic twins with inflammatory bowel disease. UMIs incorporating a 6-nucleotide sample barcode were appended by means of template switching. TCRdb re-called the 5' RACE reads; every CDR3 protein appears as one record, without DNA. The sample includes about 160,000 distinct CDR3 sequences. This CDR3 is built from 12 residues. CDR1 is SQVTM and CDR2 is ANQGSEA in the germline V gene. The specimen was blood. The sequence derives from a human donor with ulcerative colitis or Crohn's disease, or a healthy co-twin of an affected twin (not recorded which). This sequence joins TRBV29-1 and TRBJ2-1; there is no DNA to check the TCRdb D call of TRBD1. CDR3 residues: CSVAGPGIEQFF.